This TCR beta chain was sequenced during a study of blood T cells in healthy people across ages. Study outcomes and limitations: With naive T cell percentage, TCR beta diversity showed a strong correlation. In the absence of known donor CMV status, changes in expanded clonotypes were possibly confounded.

CDR1 and CDR2 from the germline V gene are KGHSH and LQKENI. V lost 8 bases to trimming and J lost 3 bases, with 11 bases between them. There are 13 residues in the CDR3. This clonotype was detected a few times. Antigen: not known. Sample-barcoded 5' priming and a J-beta primer mix drove a second PCR of 7 to 11 cycles. With 12 random nucleotides, a template-switch adaptor tagged each individual cDNA molecule. TCRdb reprocessed the 5' RACE reads with MiXCR, giving one entry per CDR3 protein. The sample holds under 1 million distinct CDR3 sequences; 40% to 50% are singletons and the top ten take roughly 18%. A minimum of 7 million PBMCs was isolated per sample.

Sequencing input: blood. This TCR was sampled from a man between 60 and 75 years old in good health. The chain recombines TRBV18 with TRBJ1-5, with D possibly TRBD1 on 5 matching bases. CDR3 protein: CASSQGLNQPQHF. The CDR3 DNA reads as TGTGCCAGCAGCCAGGGCCTCAATCAGCCCCAGCATTTT.